A single sample gave rise to the 2 T cell receptor beta chains below, sequenced in a study of technical replicates of blood from a few donors (dated by TCRdb to about 2017). The receptor library was made with the immunoSEQ multiplex PCR assay. What TCRdb holds here is the immuneACCESS table cut down to in-frame rearrangements. Part of the clones is not present; checked against another copy, under half of the missing clones reflect an unresolved V gene, and the others are unexplained. The sample profile shows around 90,000 clones; approximately 94% of them were found once. About 0.4% of the sample is in the top ten clones. The sample was T cells isolated from PBMCs. The receptors derive from a human donor in good health.

The genes are TRBV11-2 and TRBJ1-4, with 10 bases lining up with TRBD1. This CDR3 spans 14 amino acids. The trim removed 3 bases at V and 8 bases at J, leaving 3 bases unmatched. CDR1 and CDR2 from the germline V gene are SGHAT and FQNNGV. The CDR3 spells CASSLTGGGEKLFF. CDR3 DNA sequence: TGTGCCAGCAGCTTGACAGGGGGCGGCGAAAAACTGTTTTTT.

The genes are TRBV7-9 and TRBJ2-3; the D is unclear. Germline V gene lookup returns CDR1 SEHNR and CDR2 FQNEAQ (reference sequence). Trimming pared 5 bases from V and 2 bases from J, leaving 14 bases between. The CDR3 loop spans 15 amino acids. The CDR3 coding sequence is TGTGCCAGCAGCGAAAATAGAGGCCTCACAGATACGCAGTATTTT. The encoded protein is CASSENRGLTDTQYF.